There are many counts of the clone carrying this T cell receptor (beta chain). The antigen remains undetermined. The sample is drawn from a study of T cell repertoires in cytomegalovirus infection. For the study at large: Shared public TCR beta signatures pointed to both CMV infection and a matching HLA type.

CDR1 SEHNR and CDR2 FQNEAQ come from the germline V gene (reference sequence). The V and J ends lost 3 bases and 0 bases respectively, with 16 bases between them. The CDR3 runs to 17 residues. The study, taken as a whole, reports: The study found HLA-C-restricted CMV-specific TCR beta clonotypes dominating the ex vivo response.

TCRdb re-derived calls from the reads in MiXCR, one entry per CDR3 protein. The repertoire consists of about 400,000 distinct CDR3 sequences, with about a sixth occurring once and the leading ten covering around 9.3%. The receptor was derived from a human donor in good health (CMV status not recorded). Some clones in this sample may be carry-over from other donors' samples. This chain links TRBV7-9 with TRBJ2-3; D possibly matches TRBD1 or TRBD2 (5 bases each). The source material was PBMCs. The CDR3 DNA is TGTGCCAGCAGCTTGGGGACGGGCTCCGCTAGCACAGATACGCAGTATTTT. This codes for CASSLGTGSASTDTQYF.